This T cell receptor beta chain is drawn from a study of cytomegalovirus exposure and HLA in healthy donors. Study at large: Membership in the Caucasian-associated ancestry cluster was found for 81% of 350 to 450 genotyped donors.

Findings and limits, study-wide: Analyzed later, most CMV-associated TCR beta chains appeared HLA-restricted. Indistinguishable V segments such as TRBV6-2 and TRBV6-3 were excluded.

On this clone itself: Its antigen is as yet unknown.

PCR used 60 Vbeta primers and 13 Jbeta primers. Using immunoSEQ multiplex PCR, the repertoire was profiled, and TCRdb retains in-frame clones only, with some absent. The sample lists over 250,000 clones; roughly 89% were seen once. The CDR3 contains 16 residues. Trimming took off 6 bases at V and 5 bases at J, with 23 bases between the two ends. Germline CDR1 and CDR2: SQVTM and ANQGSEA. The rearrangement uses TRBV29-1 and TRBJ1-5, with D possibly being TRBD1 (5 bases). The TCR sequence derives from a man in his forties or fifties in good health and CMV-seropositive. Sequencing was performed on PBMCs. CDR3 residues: CSVSTSGTGGYQPQHF. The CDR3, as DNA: TGCAGCGTGTCTACCTCCGGGACGGGAGGCTATCAGCCCCAGCATTTT. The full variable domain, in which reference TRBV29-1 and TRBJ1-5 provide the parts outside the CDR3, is SAVISQKPSRDICQRGTSLTIQCQVDSQVTMMFWYRQQPGQSLTLIATANQGSEATYESGFVIDKFPISRPNLTFSTLTVSNMSPEDSSIYLCSVSTSGTGGYQPQHFGDGTRLSIL.